The rows below give T cell receptor beta chains drawn from one sample of a study of blood T cell repertoires in COVID-19. The protocol was immunoSEQ multiplex PCR, while the TCRdb copy is restricted to in-frame clones and leaves out a portion. The sample comprises tens of thousands of clones, around 90% of which are singletons, and 5.5% to 6% rests with the top ten. Sequencing input: peripheral blood. These receptors all come from a human donor in a cohort sampled during active COVID-19. Each CDR3 is given with its conserved first and last residue. The order of the fields is V gene, J gene, CDR3 protein.

V gene: TRBV19; J gene: TRBJ1-4; CDR3 protein: CASSESGTGATNEKLFF
V gene: TRBV6-1; J gene: TRBJ2-7; CDR3 protein: CASSEEWGRGTSYEQYF
V gene: TRBV6-1; J gene: TRBJ2-1; CDR3 protein: CASSEWAKTNNEQFF
V gene: TRBV7-9; J gene: TRBJ1-4; CDR3 protein: CASLPHPHTGPTNEKLFF
V gene: TRBV7-3; J gene: TRBJ2-1; CDR3 protein: CASSLRGTGPPNEQFF
V gene: TRBV4-2; J gene: TRBJ1-3; CDR3 protein: CASSQDRARGQPGSSGNTIYF
V gene: TRBV19; J gene: TRBJ2-7; CDR3 protein: CASSSPGAYEQYF
V gene: TRBV27; J gene: TRBJ2-1; CDR3 protein: CASSFNSGVQFF
V gene: TRBV7-2; J gene: TRBJ2-1; CDR3 protein: CASSLESQGGWNEQFF
V gene: TRBV6-6; J gene: TRBJ1-4; CDR3 protein: CASSYPRDRGREKLFF
V gene: TRBV5-6; J gene: TRBJ1-1; CDR3 protein: CASSLGWTGITEAFF
V gene: TRBV30; J gene: TRBJ2-3; CDR3 protein: CAWSVKRRGVGTDTQYF
V gene: TRBV3-1/TRBV3-2; J gene: TRBJ1-1; CDR3 protein: CASRDRGNTEAFF
V gene: TRBV18; J gene: TRBJ1-5; CDR3 protein: CASSQGGNQPQHF
V gene: TRBV7-9; J gene: TRBJ2-3; CDR3 protein: CASSRAPLAGPNATQYF
V gene: TRBV6-5; J gene: TRBJ1-5; CDR3 protein: CASSYRGLGQPQHF
V gene: TRBV6-8; J gene: TRBJ1-6; CDR3 protein: CASSPWEPLNSPLHF
V gene: TRBV6-1; J gene: TRBJ2-7; CDR3 protein: CASSERSTSGGTSYEQYF
V gene: TRBV2; J gene: TRBJ2-2; CDR3 protein: CASSGLAGGPGELFF
V gene: TRBV4-3; J gene: TRBJ1-2; CDR3 protein: CASSQPGTGGGYTF
V gene: TRBV6-5; J gene: TRBJ2-7; CDR3 protein: CASRIIAGGPYEQYF
V gene: TRBV19; J gene: TRBJ1-1; CDR3 protein: CATKIGREDVQTEAFF
V gene: TRBV5-1; J gene: TRBJ1-4; CDR3 protein: CASSLAGTGAEKLFF